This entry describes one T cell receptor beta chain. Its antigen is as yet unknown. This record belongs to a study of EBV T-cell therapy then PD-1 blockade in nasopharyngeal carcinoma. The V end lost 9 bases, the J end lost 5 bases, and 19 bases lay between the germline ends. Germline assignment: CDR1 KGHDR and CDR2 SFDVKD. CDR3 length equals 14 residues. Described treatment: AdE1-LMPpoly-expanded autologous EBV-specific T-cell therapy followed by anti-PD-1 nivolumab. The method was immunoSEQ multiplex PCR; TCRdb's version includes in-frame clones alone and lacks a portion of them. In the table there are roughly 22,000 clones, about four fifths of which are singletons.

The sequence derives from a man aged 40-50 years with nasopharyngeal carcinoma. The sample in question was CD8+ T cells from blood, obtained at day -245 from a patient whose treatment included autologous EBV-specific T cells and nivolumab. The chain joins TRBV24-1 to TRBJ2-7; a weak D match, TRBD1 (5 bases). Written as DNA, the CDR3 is TGTGCCACCGGTATCGAAGGGGCGCCCCACGAGCAGTACTTC. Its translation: CATGIEGAPHEQYF.